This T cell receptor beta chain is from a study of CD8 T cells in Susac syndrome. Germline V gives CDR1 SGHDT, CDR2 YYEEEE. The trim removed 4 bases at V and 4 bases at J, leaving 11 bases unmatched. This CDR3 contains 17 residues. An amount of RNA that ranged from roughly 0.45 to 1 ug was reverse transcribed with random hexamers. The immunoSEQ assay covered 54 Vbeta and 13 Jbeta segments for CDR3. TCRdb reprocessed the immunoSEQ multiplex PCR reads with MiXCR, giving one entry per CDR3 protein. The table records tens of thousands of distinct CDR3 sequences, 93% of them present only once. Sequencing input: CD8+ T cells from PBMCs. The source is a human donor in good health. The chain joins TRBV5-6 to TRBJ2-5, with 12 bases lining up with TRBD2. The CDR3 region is CASSRTDELAGGETQYF. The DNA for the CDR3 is TGTGCCAGCAGCCGAACTGATGAACTAGCGGGAGGAGAGACCCAGTACTTC.